The 13 T cell receptor beta chains given below trace back to one sample, sequenced in a study of cytomegalovirus exposure and HLA in healthy donors. Primers for the PCR totalled 60 Vbeta and 13 Jbeta. TCRdb's table, derived via immunoSEQ multiplex PCR, lists solely in-frame clones and lacks some. The sample has about 160,000 clones; roughly 76% are singletons. Sample: PBMCs. Every receptor here comes from a woman between 50 and 59 years old in good health and CMV-seronegative.

The V gene is TRBV9, the J gene TRBJ2-3, with 8 bases lining up with TRBD2. J was trimmed by 4 bases and V by 3 bases; bases with no gene match: 7. Germline CDR1 reads SGDLS; CDR2 reads YYNGEE. The length of the CDR3 is 15 residues. The CDR3: CASSASGSIADTQYF. As DNA, the CDR3 is TGTGCCAGCAGCGCGAGCGGGAGCATCGCAGATACGCAGTATTTT.

V usage is TRBV28 and J usage is TRBJ2-3, with TRBD2 matching over 8 bases. Germline trimming cut 8 bases from V and 2 bases from J; bases unmatched to any gene: 6. Looked up from germline, CDR1 is MDHEN and CDR2 is SYDVKM. The CDR3 sequence is 14 residues long. The CDR3 bases are TGTGCCAGCGGGGCTAGCGGGTCCACAGATACGCAGTATTTT. The encoded protein is CASGASGSTDTQYF.

This clone occurred once. The V gene is TRBV4-2, the J gene TRBJ2-3; 9 positions agree with TRBD1. In germline, CDR1 is LGHNA, CDR2 YNFKEQ. The CDR3 runs 15 residues. Unmatched junction bases numbered 0, after V lost 1 base and J lost 1 base. The CDR3 coding sequence is TGTGCCAGCAGCCAAGGGGACAGGGGCACAGATACGCAGTATTTT. This gives the protein CASSQGDRGTDTQYF.

In its sample, this clone was seen a few times. The rearrangement uses TRBV7-9 and TRBJ1-2, with D hard to call. This CDR3 comprises 13 residues. V gave up 3 bases and J gave up 4 bases, with 9 bases separating them. In germline, CDR1 is SEHNR, CDR2 FQNEAQ (reference sequence). The DNA of the CDR3 is TGTGCCAGCAGCTTTGAGGGCTTCTATGGCTACACCTTC. Residues: CASSFEGFYGYTF.

The chain carries TRBV6-5 and TRBJ2-1; maybe TRBD1 (6 bases). V lost 4 bases and J lost 6, with 19 bases in between. CDR3 length: 16 amino acids. Germline assignment: CDR1 MNHEY and CDR2 SVGAGI. In DNA, the CDR3 is TGTGCCAGCAGTTTAAGTCTCCCCCAGGGGACCAATGAGCAGTTCTTC. Its translation: CASSLSLPQGTNEQFF.

This chain uses TRBV7-9 with TRBJ2-5; 9 nucleotides align to TRBD2. Trimming cost V 1 base and J 5 bases; bases outside gene matches: 2. The CDR3 has 14 residues. Germline assignment: CDR1 SEHNR and CDR2 FQNEAQ (reference sequence). CDR3 in amino acids: CASSLVSGRETQYF. CDR3 bases: TGTGCCAGCAGCTTAGTGAGCGGGAGGGAGACCCAGTACTTC.

This chain uses TRBV6-4 with TRBJ2-3, with 9 bases matching TRBD2. The CDR3 has 16 amino acids. The germline V gene has CDR1 MRHNA and CDR2 SNTAGT. V lost 0 bases, J lost 2 bases, and 3 bases stayed unmatched. The CDR3 coding sequence is TGTGCCAGCAGTGACTCGGCGGGAGGGAACACAGATACGCAGTATTTT. Translating gives CASSDSAGGNTDTQYF.

The chain links TRBV7-2 to TRBJ1-2; TRBD1 aligns across 10 bases. This CDR3 region has 14 residues. Germline V gene lookup returns CDR1 SGHTA and CDR2 FQGNSA. V shed 2 bases, J shed 8 bases, and the junction held 5 bases outside the gene matches. The CDR3 here is CASSLRQGALGYTF. CDR3 DNA sequence: TGTGCCAGCAGCTTACGACAGGGGGCGCTCGGCTACACCTTC.

This clone has a handful of counts. Compared with germline, one end of the junction differs, possibly owing to a read error. The rearrangement links TRBV7-9 to TRBJ2-2; 7 nucleotides match TRBD1. Germline V gene sequence: CDR1 SEHNR, CDR2 FQNEAQ (reference sequence). The CDR3 contains 18 residues. This chain's CDR3 is CSSSLGGLGTANTGELFF. The CDR3 DNA follows: TGTTCCAGCAGCTTAGGTGGTTTGGGGACAGCGAACACCGGGGAGCTGTTTTTT.

The chain uses TRBV2 and TRBJ2-7; tentative D call: TRBD1 (6 bases). V lost 4 bases to trimming and J lost 0 bases, with 13 bases between them. Germline CDR1 is SNHLY and CDR2 is FYNNEI. This CDR3 region has 15 residues. The CDR3 nucleotides read TGTGCCAGCAGTGTTCAGGGGCTGAGCTCCTACGAGCAGTACTTC. Its translation: CASSVQGLSSYEQYF.

The gene calls are TRBV5-4 and TRBJ1-1; D is possibly TRBD1 (5 bases). This CDR3 is built from 12 residues. Trimming stripped 4 bases from V and 5 bases from J, with 9 bases between. Germline lookup yields CDR1 SGHNT and CDR2 YYREEE (reference sequence). The CDR3 spells CASSPRDTEAFF. CDR3 nucleotide sequence: TGTGCCAGCAGCCCCAGGGATACTGAAGCTTTCTTT.

The chain's CDR3 is CAWSVQRGFTGYTF. The CDR3 nucleotides read TGTGCCTGGAGTGTACAGAGGGGGTTCACTGGCTACACCTTC. The V call is TRBV30, the J call TRBJ1-2; tentative D call: TRBD1 (6 bases). Germline assignment: CDR1 GTSNPN and CDR2 SVGIG (reference sequence). The CDR3 contains 14 residues. The V gene lost 0 bases and the J gene lost 7 bases, with 15 bases spanning the gap.

The V gene is TRBV5-4, the J gene TRBJ2-3; 9 bases are shared with TRBD2. CDR1 and CDR2 from the germline V gene are SGHNT and YYREEE (reference sequence). This CDR3 has 18 residues. V dropped 0 bases and J dropped 0; count of bases not matched to a gene: 8. Written as DNA, the CDR3 is TGTGCCAGCAGCTTGGCCCAGCGGGGGGCCGCTAGCACAGATACGCAGTATTTT. Residues: CASSLAQRGAASTDTQYF.